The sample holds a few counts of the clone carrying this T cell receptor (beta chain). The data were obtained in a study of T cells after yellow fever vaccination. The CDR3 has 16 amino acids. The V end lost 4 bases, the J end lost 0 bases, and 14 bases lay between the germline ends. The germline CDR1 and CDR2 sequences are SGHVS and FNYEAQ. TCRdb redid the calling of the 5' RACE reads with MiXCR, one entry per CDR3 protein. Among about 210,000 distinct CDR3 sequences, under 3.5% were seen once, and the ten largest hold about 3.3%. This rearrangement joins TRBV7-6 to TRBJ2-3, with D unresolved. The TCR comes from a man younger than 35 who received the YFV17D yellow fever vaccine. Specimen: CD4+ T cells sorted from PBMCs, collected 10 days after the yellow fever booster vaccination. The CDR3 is CASSSGPVTSTDTQYF. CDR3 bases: TGTGCCAGCAGCTCCGGCCCTGTTACTAGCACAGATACGCAGTATTTT.